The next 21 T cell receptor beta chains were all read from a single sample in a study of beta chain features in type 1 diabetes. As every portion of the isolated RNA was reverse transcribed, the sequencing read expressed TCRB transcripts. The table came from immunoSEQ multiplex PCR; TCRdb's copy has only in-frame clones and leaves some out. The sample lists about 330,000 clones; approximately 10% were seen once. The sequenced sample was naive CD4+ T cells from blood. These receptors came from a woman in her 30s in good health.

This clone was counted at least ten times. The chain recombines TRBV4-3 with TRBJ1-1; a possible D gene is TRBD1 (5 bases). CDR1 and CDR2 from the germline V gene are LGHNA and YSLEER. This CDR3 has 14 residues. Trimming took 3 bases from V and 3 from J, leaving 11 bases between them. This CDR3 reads CASSQLGGDTEAFF. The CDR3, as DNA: TGCGCCAGCAGCCAGCTCGGGGGGGACACTGAAGCTTTCTTT.

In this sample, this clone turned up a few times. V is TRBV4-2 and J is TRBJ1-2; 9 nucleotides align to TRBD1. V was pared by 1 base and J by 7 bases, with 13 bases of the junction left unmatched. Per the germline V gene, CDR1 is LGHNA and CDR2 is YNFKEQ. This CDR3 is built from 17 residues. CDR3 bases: TGTGCCAGCAGCCAAGCCGAAGTGGGACAGGGTATGGGTGGCTACACCTTC. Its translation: CASSQAEVGQGMGGYTF.

The CDR3 DNA is TGCAGCGTTGGGCGAAGCGGGAGGGTGGATGAGCAGTTCTTC. Translated: CSVGRSGRVDEQFF. The J gene is TRBJ2-1, the V gene TRBV29-1; 10 bases fit TRBD2. The CDR3 consists of 14 residues. The trim removed 4 bases at V and 8 bases at J, leaving 8 bases unmatched. Germline assignment: CDR1 SQVTM and CDR2 ANQGSEA.

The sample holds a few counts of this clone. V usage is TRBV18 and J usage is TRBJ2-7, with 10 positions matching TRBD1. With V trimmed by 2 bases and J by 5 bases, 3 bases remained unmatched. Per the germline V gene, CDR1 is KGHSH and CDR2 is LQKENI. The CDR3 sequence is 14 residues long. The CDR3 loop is CASSPSGTGDEQYF. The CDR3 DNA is TGTGCCAGCTCACCAAGCGGGACAGGGGACGAGCAGTACTTC.

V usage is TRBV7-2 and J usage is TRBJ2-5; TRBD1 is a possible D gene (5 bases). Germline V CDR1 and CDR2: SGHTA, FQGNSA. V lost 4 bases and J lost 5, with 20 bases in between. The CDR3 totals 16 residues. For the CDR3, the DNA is TGTGCCAGCAGCTCTTCGCACGGGCAGGGCTGGGAGACCCAGTACTTC. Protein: CASSSSHGQGWETQYF.

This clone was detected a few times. In DNA, the CDR3 is TGTGCCAGCAGCGACGGGGGCATTCAGTACTTC. Translating gives CASSDGGIQYF. The chain couples TRBV14 to TRBJ2-4, with D possibly TRBD2 on 6 matching bases. The germline V and J ends were trimmed by 5 bases and 9 bases, with 8 bases remaining between them. Germline V gene data show CDR1 as SGHDN and CDR2 as FVKESK. This CDR3 is 11 amino acids long.

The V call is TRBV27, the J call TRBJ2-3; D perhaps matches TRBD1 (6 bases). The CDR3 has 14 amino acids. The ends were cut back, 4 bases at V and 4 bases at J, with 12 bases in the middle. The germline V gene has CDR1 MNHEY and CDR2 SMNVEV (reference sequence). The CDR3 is CASSSRGLADTQYF. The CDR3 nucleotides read TGTGCCAGCAGTTCTAGGGGGTTAGCAGATACGCAGTATTTT.

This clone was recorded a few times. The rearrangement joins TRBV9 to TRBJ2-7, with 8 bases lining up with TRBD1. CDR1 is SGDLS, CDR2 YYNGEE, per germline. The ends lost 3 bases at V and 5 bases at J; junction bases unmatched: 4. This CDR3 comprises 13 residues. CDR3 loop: CASSAQGADEQYF. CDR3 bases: TGTGCCAGCAGCGCTCAGGGGGCGGACGAGCAGTACTTC.

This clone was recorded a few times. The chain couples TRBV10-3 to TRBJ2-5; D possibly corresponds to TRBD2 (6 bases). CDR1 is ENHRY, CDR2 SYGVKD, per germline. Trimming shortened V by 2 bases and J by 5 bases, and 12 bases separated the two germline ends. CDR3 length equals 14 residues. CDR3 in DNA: TGTGCCATCAGTGAGACTAGCCGGCAGGAGACCCAGTACTTC. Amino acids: CAISETSRQETQYF.

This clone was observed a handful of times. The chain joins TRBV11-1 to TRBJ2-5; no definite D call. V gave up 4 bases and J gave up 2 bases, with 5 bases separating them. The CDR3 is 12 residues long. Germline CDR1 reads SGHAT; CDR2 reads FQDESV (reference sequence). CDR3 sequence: CASSSTQETQYF. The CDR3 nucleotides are TGTGCCAGCAGCTCGACACAAGAGACCCAGTACTTC.

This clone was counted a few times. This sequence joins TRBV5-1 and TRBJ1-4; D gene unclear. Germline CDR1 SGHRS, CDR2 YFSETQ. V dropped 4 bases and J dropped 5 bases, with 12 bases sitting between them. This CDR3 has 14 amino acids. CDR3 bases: TGCGCCAGCAGCCGTGGCAGGCCGAATGAAAAACTGTTTTTT. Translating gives CASSRGRPNEKLFF.

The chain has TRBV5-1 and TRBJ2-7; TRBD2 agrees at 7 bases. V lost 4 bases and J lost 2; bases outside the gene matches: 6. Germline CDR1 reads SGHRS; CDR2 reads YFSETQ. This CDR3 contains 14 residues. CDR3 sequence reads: CASSPAGPTYEQYF. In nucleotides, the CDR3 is TGCGCCAGCAGCCCAGCGGGACCAACCTACGAGCAGTACTTC.

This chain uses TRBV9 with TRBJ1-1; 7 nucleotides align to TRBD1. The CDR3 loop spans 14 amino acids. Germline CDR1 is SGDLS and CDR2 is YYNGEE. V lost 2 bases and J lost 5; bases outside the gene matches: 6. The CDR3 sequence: CASSVGQVGTEAFF. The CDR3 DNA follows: TGTGCCAGCAGCGTCGGACAGGTGGGGACTGAAGCTTTCTTT.

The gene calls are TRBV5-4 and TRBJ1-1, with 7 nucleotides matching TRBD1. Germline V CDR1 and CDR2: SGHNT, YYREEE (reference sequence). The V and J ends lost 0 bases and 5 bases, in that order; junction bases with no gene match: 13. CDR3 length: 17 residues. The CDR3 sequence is CASSLGRGGAMRTEAFF. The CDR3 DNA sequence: TGTGCCAGCAGCTTGGGAAGAGGGGGCGCGATGAGGACTGAAGCTTTCTTT. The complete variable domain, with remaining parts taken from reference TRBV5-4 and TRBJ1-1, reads ETGVTQSPTHLIKTRGQQVTLRCSSQSGHNTVSWYQQALGQGPQFIFQYYREEENGRGNFPPRFSGLQFPNYSSELNVNALELDDSALYLCASSLGRGGAMRTEAFFGQGTRLTVV.

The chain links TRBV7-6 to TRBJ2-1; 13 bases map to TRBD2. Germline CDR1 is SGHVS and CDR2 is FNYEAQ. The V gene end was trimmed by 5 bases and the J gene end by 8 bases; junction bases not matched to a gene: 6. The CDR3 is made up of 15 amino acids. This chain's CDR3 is CASSPTSGRTHEQFF. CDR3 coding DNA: TGTGCCAGCAGCCCGACTAGCGGGAGGACGCATGAGCAGTTCTTC.

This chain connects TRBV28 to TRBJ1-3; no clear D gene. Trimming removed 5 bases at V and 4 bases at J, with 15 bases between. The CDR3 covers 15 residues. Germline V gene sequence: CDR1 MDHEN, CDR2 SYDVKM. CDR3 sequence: CASSPLTLDGNTIYF. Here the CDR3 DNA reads TGTGCCAGCAGTCCCCTGACTCTCGACGGAAACACCATATATTTT.

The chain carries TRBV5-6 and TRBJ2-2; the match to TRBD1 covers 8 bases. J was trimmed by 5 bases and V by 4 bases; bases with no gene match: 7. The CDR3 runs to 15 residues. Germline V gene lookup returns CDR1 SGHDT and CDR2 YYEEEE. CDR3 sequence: CASSRTGGATGELFF. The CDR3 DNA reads TGTGCCAGCAGCCGTACAGGGGGAGCTACCGGGGAGCTGTTTTTT.

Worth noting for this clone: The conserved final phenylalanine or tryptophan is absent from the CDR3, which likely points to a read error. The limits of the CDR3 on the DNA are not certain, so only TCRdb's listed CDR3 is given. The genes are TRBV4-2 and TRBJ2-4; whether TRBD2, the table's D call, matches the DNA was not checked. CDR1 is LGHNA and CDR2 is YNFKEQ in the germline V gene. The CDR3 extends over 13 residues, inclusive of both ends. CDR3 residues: CASSQVCPGLPNS.

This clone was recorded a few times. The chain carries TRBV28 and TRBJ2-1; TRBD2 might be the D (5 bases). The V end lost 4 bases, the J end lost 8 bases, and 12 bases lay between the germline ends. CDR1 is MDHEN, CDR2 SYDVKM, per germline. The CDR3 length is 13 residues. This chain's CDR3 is CASSSSAGDEQFF. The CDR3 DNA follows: TGTGCCAGCAGTTCGTCGGCGGGCGATGAGCAGTTCTTC.

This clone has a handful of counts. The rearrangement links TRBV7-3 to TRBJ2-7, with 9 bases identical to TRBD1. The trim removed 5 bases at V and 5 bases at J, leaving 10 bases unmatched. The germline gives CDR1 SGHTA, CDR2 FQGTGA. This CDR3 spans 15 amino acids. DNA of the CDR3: TGTGCCAGCAGCACGGCCGGGACAGGGAACAACGAGCAGTACTTC. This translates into CASSTAGTGNNEQYF.

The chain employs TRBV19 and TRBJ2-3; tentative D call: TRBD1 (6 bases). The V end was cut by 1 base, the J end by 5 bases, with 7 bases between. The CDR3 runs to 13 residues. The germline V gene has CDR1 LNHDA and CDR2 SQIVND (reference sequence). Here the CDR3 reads CASSIGRGDTQYF. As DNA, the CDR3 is TGTGCCAGTAGTATAGGCAGGGGAGATACGCAGTATTTT.